Each of the 2 T cell receptor beta chains below was sequenced from the same sample in a study of Graves' ophthalmopathy and Graves' hyperthyroidism. The authors amplified TCR beta CDR3 regions, and they did so from RNA transcripts for repertoire sequencing. HTBI primers were used in a first-round RT-PCR, which preceded a second-round multiplex PCR. TCRdb redid the calling of the multiplex PCR reads with MiXCR, one entry per CDR3 protein. The sample lists about 220,000 distinct CDR3 sequences; under 25% were seen once. Material for sequencing was peripheral blood. The source of these receptors is a woman aged 45-59 years with Graves' ophthalmopathy.

This clonotype showed up many times. This chain joins TRBV6-4 and TRBJ1-5; D perhaps matches TRBD1 (6 bases). CDR3 length: 15 residues. Germline CDR1 and CDR2: MRHNA and SNTAGT. The V and J ends lost 0 bases and 6 bases respectively, with 12 bases between them. The CDR3 loop is CASSDSTGGCQPQHF. DNA for the CDR3: TGTGCCAGCAGTGACTCGACGGGGGGCTGTCAGCCCCAGCATTTT.

The table lists this clonotype with many counts. This chain uses TRBV11-2 with TRBJ2-5; D is ambiguous. This CDR3 contains 13 residues. CDR1 SGHAT and CDR2 FQNNGV come from the germline V gene. The V and J ends lost 5 bases and 1 base respectively, with 8 bases between them. The CDR3 DNA is TGTGCCAGCAGCCCCCTCCCCCAAGAGACCCAGTACTTC. This gives the protein CASSPLPQETQYF.